A selection of T cell receptor beta chains follows, all from one sample in a study of sequential checkpoint blockade in melanoma. The method was immunoSEQ multiplex PCR; TCRdb's version includes in-frame clones alone and lacks a portion of them. In the table there are approximately 17,000 clones, approximately 93% of which are singletons. Material: CD8+ T cells sorted from blood (inferred from file names), obtained from a patient given nivolumab and ipilimumab in sequence. These TCRs come from a human donor with melanoma. Each CDR3 is given with its conserved first and last residue. Fields, in order: clone size, J gene, D gene, CDR3 length, V gene, CDR3 DNA, CDR3 protein. A D gene is named only where the DNA matches it firmly. Not all rows give a size; the values are once, few, many and, for expanded clones, a class.

.,TRBJ1-1,.,13,TRBV5-4,TGTGCCAGCAGCTCGGGGGGCGACACTGAAGCTTTCTTT,CASSSGGDTEAFF
.,TRBJ1-4,TRBD1,14,TRBV7-6,TGTGCCAGCAGCCGGACAGGGGGGGATGAAAAACTGTTTTTT,CASSRTGGDEKLFF
.,TRBJ2-7,TRBD2,15,TRBV9,TGTGCCAGCAGCTTCGATCCTAGCGGCTCCTACGAGCAGTACTTC,CASSFDPSGSYEQYF
.,TRBJ2-7,TRBD2,16,TRBV4-3,TGCGCCAGCAAAGACGGGGCGGGAGGGCCAATATGGGAGCAGTACTTC,CASKDGAGGPIWEQYF
.,TRBJ1-1,.,13,TRBV7-9,TGTGCCAGCAGCTTCGTTTTGAACACTGAAGCTTTCTTT,CASSFVLNTEAFF
.,TRBJ1-2,TRBD1,15,TRBV27,TGTGCCAGCAGTCCCCGACAGGGAATAAACTATGGCTACACCTTC,CASSPRQGINYGYTF
.,TRBJ1-5,.,14,TRBV6-6,TGTGCCACCATTGGGGGGGGTGGCAATCAGCCCCAGCATTTT,CATIGGGGNQPQHF
.,TRBJ1-2,.,17,TRBV9,TGTGCCAGCAGCGTAACCCCGGGAGAAGGCAGCGGCTATGGCTACACCTTC,CASSVTPGEGSGYGYTF
.,TRBJ1-1,.,15,TRBV7-6,TGTGCCAGCAGCTTAGACAGTGGGGAGAGCACTGAAGCTTTCTTT,CASSLDSGESTEAFF
.,TRBJ1-2,.,15,TRBV11-2,TGTGCCAGCAGCTTAGATCCCCGGAGAGTGGATGGCTACACCTTC,CASSLDPRRVDGYTF
.,TRBJ1-2,TRBD1,16,TRBV7-9,TGTGCCAGCAGCCCCATTCAGACAGGGTCTAACTATGGCTACACCTTC,CASSPIQTGSNYGYTF
.,TRBJ1-2,TRBD1,14,TRBV28,TGTGCCAGCAGTTACGACAGGGCTGGCTATGGCTACACCTTC,CASSYDRAGYGYTF
.,TRBJ2-7,TRBD2,16,TRBV13,TGTGCCAGCAGCTTAGGCGGGACTAGCGGGAGGTACGAGCAGTACTTC,CASSLGGTSGRYEQYF
.,TRBJ2-1,TRBD2,16,TRBV28,TGTGCCAGCAGTTTATCTGGGACTAGCGGCCACAATGAGCAGTTCTTC,CASSLSGTSGHNEQFF
once,TRBJ2-7,.,11,TRBV20-1,TGCAGTGCTAGAGTAGGACTCTCCTTGTACTTC,CSARVGLSLYF
.,TRBJ2-1,TRBD2,16,TRBV13,TGTGCCAGCAGCTTTAGACTAGCGGGAGGGTCGGATGAGCAGTTCTTC,CASSFRLAGGSDEQFF
.,TRBJ1-2,.,11,TRBV29-1,TGCAGCGTGGGAGGGGAGGTTGGCTACACCTTC,CSVGGEVGYTF
.,TRBJ1-2,.,13,TRBV7-3,TGTGCCAGCAGCTTAACGGGCAGCTATGGCTACACCTTC,CASSLTGSYGYTF
.,TRBJ1-6,.,13,TRBV11-1,TGTGCCAGCAGCTTACTCGGGGTGCGGCCCCTCCACTTT,CASSLLGVRPLHF
.,TRBJ1-1,.,17,TRBV27,TGTGCCAGCAGTTTATCGGCCGGGGGGCTCCGGAACACTGAAGCTTTCTTT,CASSLSAGGLRNTEAFF
medium-sized,TRBJ1-4,.,14,TRBV2,TGTGCCAGCCAACAAAAGGGGGTGGGCGAAAAACTGTTTTTT,CASQQKGVGEKLFF
.,TRBJ2-7,TRBD2,13,TRBV10-3,TGTGCCTCCGGCGGGGGGCTCGGTGTCGAGCAGTACTTC,CASGGGLGVEQYF
.,TRBJ2-7,.,12,TRBV5-1,TGCGCCAGCAGCAACCCCGGTAACGAGCAGTACTTC,CASSNPGNEQYF
.,TRBJ1-6,.,15,TRBV19,TGTGCCAGTAGTATAAACAACCAGGATAATTCACCCCTCCACTTT,CASSINNQDNSPLHF
.,TRBJ1-1,.,16,TRBV9,TGTGCCAGCAGCGTAGAGGTAGTGGGGGGGAACACTGAAGCTTTCTTT,CASSVEVVGGNTEAFF
.,TRBJ1-5,.,13,TRBV27,TGTGCCAGCAGTAGGGGATCCCGTCAGCCCCAGCATTTT,CASSRGSRQPQHF
.,TRBJ2-7,.,16,TRBV7-8,TGTGCCAGCAGCTCCCCTACGGGAGAGGTTCTATACGAGCAGTACTTC,CASSSPTGEVLYEQYF
.,TRBJ2-7,TRBD1,14,TRBV7-9,TGTGCCAGCAGCTCGGGACAGGGGGTGGACGAGCAGTACTTC,CASSSGQGVDEQYF
.,TRBJ1-2,.,14,TRBV6-5,TGTGCCAGCACCTCAGGGGCAGGGGACTATGGCTACACCTTC,CASTSGAGDYGYTF
.,TRBJ1-2,.,16,TRBV12-1,TGTGCCAGCAGCTTTCAGGACAGGGGTGTTAACTATGGCTACACCTTC,CASSFQDRGVNYGYTF
.,TRBJ1-2,.,15,TRBV6-1,TGTGCCAGCAGTGCAAGCCCGGGAACCCCCTATGGCTACACCTTC,CASSASPGTPYGYTF
.,TRBJ1-1,.,15,TRBV6-4,TGTGCCAGCAGTGACGCCCACGTGGGGCCCACTGAAGCTTTCTTT,CASSDAHVGPTEAFF
once,TRBJ1-1,.,13,TRBV27,TGTGCCAGCATCTCCCGTTTGGCCACTGAAGCTTTCTTT,CASISRLATEAFF
.,TRBJ1-1,TRBD1,13,TRBV7-6,TGTGCCAGCAGCCCTCGGACAGGACCAGAAGCTTTCTTT,CASSPRTGPEAFF
.,TRBJ1-2,.,16,TRBV9,TGTGCCAGCAGCGTAGATGGCCTGCTCGCTGACTATGGCTACACCTTC,CASSVDGLLADYGYTF
.,TRBJ1-2,.,16,TRBV7-9,TGTGCCAGCTCCTCGGGGAGCAGGACCAATGACTATGGCTACACCTTC,CASSSGSRTNDYGYTF
.,TRBJ1-1,.,11,TRBV25-1,TGTGCCAGCAGGAGCTATGTCGAAGCTTTCTTT,CASRSYVEAFF
.,TRBJ2-7,TRBD2,13,TRBV11-2,TGTGCCAGCGAGCGGGAGTTCTCCCTGGAGCAGTACTTC,CASEREFSLEQYF
.,TRBJ1-2,.,12,TRBV25-1,TGTGCCACGGGACTGCCTAACTATGGCTACACCTTC,CATGLPNYGYTF
once,TRBJ1-4,TRBD1,15,TRBV19,TGTGCCAGTAGTATCCAGGGGGAGGCTAATGAAAAACTGTTTTTT,CASSIQGEANEKLFF
.,TRBJ2-7,TRBD1,14,TRBV30,TGTGCCTGGAGTGACGGGACAGCTACTTACGAGCAGTACTTC,CAWSDGTATYEQYF
once,TRBJ1-1,.,12,TRBV29-1,TGCAGCGCCCCGAGCGGGAACACTGAAGCTTTCTTT,CSAPSGNTEAFF
.,TRBJ1-1,.,14,TRBV15,TGTGCCACCAGCAGTAGAGGGCCAAACACTGAAGCTTTCTTT,CATSSRGPNTEAFF
.,TRBJ1-2,.,16,TRBV15,TGTGCCACCAGCAGAGAGTTTGGGGCTTTAGACTATGGCTACACCTTC,CATSREFGALDYGYTF
.,TRBJ1-1,.,15,TRBV7-8,TGTGCCAGCAGCTTAGCGAAGACAGCGAACACTGAAGCTTTCTTT,CASSLAKTANTEAFF
.,TRBJ1-1,TRBD1,14,TRBV27,TGTGCCAGCAGTTATTCGACAGGGAGCACTGAAGCTTTCTTT,CASSYSTGSTEAFF
.,TRBJ2-7,.,14,TRBV9,TGTGCCAGCAGCGTAGGCGGAAGCTCCTACGAGCAGTACTTC,CASSVGGSSYEQYF
.,TRBJ2-7,TRBD2,15,TRBV5-1,TGCGCCAGCAGCTTGGTGGCTAGCGGGACCTACGAGCAGTACTTC,CASSLVASGTYEQYF
once,TRBJ1-6,TRBD1,16,TRBV7-2,TGTGCCAGCAGCTTAGAGGGACAGATCTATAATTCACCCCTCCACTTT,CASSLEGQIYNSPLHF
.,TRBJ2-1,TRBD2,15,TRBV11-3,TGTGCCAGCAGCTACAGCGGGAGGGCCTACAATGAGCAGTTCTTC,CASSYSGRAYNEQFF
.,TRBJ2-7,.,17,TRBV28,TGTGCCAGCAGTCCCCATGGTCGGGAAAGCTTGGCCTACGAGCAGTACTTC,CASSPHGRESLAYEQYF
.,TRBJ1-1,TRBD1,12,TRBV5-1,TGCGCCAGCAGCGAGGGGGCCACTGAAGCTTTCTTT,CASSEGATEAFF
.,TRBJ1-2,TRBD1,12,TRBV28,TGTGCCAGCAGTACAGGGGTCGGTGGCTACACCTTC,CASSTGVGGYTF
.,TRBJ2-7,TRBD1,14,TRBV25-1,TGTGCCAGCAGTGAATCCCAGGGGGCTTACGAGCAGTACTTC,CASSESQGAYEQYF
.,TRBJ1-1,.,13,TRBV15,TGTGCCACCAGTTGGGAGAGGAACACTGAAGCTTTCTTT,CATSWERNTEAFF